The 27 T cell receptor beta chains below come from one sample, sequenced in a study of blood T cell repertoires in COVID-19. Data came from immunoSEQ multiplex PCR; TCRdb stores just in-frame clones and leaves some out. The profile shows some 130,000 clones, 70% to 80% of them singletons. The sequenced sample consisted of peripheral blood. These TCRs come from a man in his fifties or sixties who had recovered from COVID-19.

The chain joins TRBV7-2 to TRBJ2-7, with TRBD2 matching 8 bases. CDR3 length equals 18 residues. Losses at the gene ends were 1 base for V and 2 bases for J; bases not matched to a gene: 13. The germline V gene encodes CDR1 SGHTA and CDR2 FQGNSA. The CDR3 loop reads CASSLESLAGGLPYEQYF. The CDR3 DNA reads as TGTGCCAGCAGCTTAGAATCCCTGGCGGGGGGCTTACCCTACGAGCAGTACTTC.

In its sample, this clone was seen a few times. The chain links TRBV12-3 or TRBV12-4 to TRBJ1-2; 8 bases agree with TRBD1. J gave up 4 bases and V 8 bases, and 3 bases lay outside the gene matches. CDR3 length equals 12 residues. The CDR3 bases are TGTGCCAGCCAGGGGGCTGGCTATGGCTACACCTTC. The encoded protein is CASQGAGYGYTF.

This chain links TRBV5-5 with TRBJ2-6; 7 nucleotides match TRBD1. Germline values: CDR1 SGHKS, CDR2 YYEKEE (reference sequence). The J segment lost 7 bases and the V segment lost 1 base, leaving 11 bases of the junction unmatched. The length of the CDR3 is 17 residues. This CDR3 is CASSLRQGRIAANVLTF. CDR3 DNA sequence: TGTGCCAGCAGCTTGAGACAGGGAAGGATCGCCGCCAACGTCCTGACTTTC.

This clone was observed a handful of times. The DNA of the CDR3 is TGTGCCAGCAGCTTAGGAGGGGGAGATGGAAACACCATATATTTT. This codes for CASSLGGGDGNTIYF. This sequence joins TRBV7-2 and TRBJ1-3; perhaps TRBD1 as D (6 bases). Per germline, CDR1 SGHTA and CDR2 FQGNSA. This CDR3 spans 15 amino acids. V lost 1 base and J lost 3, with 10 bases in between.

The chain links TRBV6-6 to TRBJ1-2; unclear D gene. This CDR3 spans 13 amino acids. Germline V gene data show CDR1 as MNHNY and CDR2 as SVGAGI (reference sequence). V was trimmed by 6 bases and J by 5 bases, leaving 13 bases between them. The CDR3 sequence is CASSWEREYGYTF. CDR3 coding DNA: TGTGCCAGCAGCTGGGAGAGGGAGTATGGCTACACCTTC.

This sequence joins TRBV7-9 and TRBJ1-6; unclear D gene. The V gene's germline CDR1 is SEHNR and CDR2 FQNEAQ (reference sequence). V was pared by 4 bases and J by 6 bases, with 10 bases between. The length of the CDR3 is 14 residues. The CDR3 DNA reads as TGTGCCAGCAGCTCCTCTAACAGTAATTCACCCCTCCACTTT. This gives the protein CASSSSNSNSPLHF.

The gene calls are TRBV5-6 and TRBJ2-1; 8 bases map to TRBD1. The CDR3 spans 15 residues. Germline V lookup: CDR1 SGHDT, CDR2 YYEEEE. V was pared by 4 bases and J by 6 bases, with 9 bases of the junction left unmatched. As DNA, the CDR3 is TGTGCCAGCAGCCGAGGGACAGGAATAGGCAATGAGCAGTTCTTC. This encodes CASSRGTGIGNEQFF.

V gene TRBV7-3 combines with J gene TRBJ2-3, with TRBD1 matching 7 bases. Germline V gene data show CDR1 as SGHTA and CDR2 as FQGTGA. After removal of 1 base from V and 2 bases from J, the junction contained 6 bases not matched to a gene. CDR3 length: 16 amino acids. CDR3 DNA: TGTGCCAGCAGCTTAAACGCCAGGGGGTTCACAGATACGCAGTATTTT. This translates into CASSLNARGFTDTQYF.

This clone came up a few times. V usage is TRBV6-5 and J usage is TRBJ2-3; the D gene is possibly TRBD2 (5 bases). CDR1 is MNHEY and CDR2 is SVGAGI in the germline V gene. The germline V and J ends were trimmed by 2 bases and 6 bases, with 18 bases remaining between them. The CDR3 extends over 16 amino acids. CDR3 protein: CASSYGRGSGRDTQYF. The CDR3 DNA reads as TGTGCCAGCAGTTACGGGAGAGGGAGCGGAAGGGATACGCAGTATTTT.

This clone was detected only once. The sample holds other DNA sequences that translate to the same CDR3. The CDR3 is CASSLRGSTDTQYF. CDR3 coding DNA: TGTGCCAGCAGTTTACGCGGGAGCACAGATACGCAGTATTTT. This chain connects TRBV27 to TRBJ2-3; TRBD2 might be the D (5 bases). Germline V lookup: CDR1 MNHEY, CDR2 SMNVEV (reference sequence). This CDR3 spans 14 amino acids. Between the trimmed V and J ends, which lost 2 bases and 0 bases, there was a span of 6 bases.

The V gene is TRBV13, the J gene TRBJ2-1; possibly TRBD2 for D (5 bases). Trimming removed 5 bases from V and 6 bases from J, with 11 bases in between. The CDR3 covers 13 residues. In germline, CDR1 is PRHDT, CDR2 FYEKMQ (reference sequence). CDR3: CASSDSSGNEQFF. The CDR3 DNA follows: TGTGCCAGCAGCGATTCAAGCGGCAATGAGCAGTTCTTC. Based on the CDR3 plus reference TRBV13 and TRBJ2-1, the full variable domain is AAGVIQSPRHLIKEKRETATLKCYPIPRHDTVYWYQQGPGQDPQFLISFYEKMQSDKGSIPDRFSAQQFSDYHSELNMSSLELGDSALYFCASSDSSGNEQFFGPGTRLTVL.

Ten or more counts support this clone. This chain connects TRBV18 to TRBJ1-2; 9 nucleotides align to TRBD1. The CDR3 covers 14 residues. Germline V CDR1 and CDR2: KGHSH, LQKENI. The V gene end was trimmed by 2 bases and the J gene end by 6 bases; junction bases not matched to a gene: 4. This CDR3 is CASSPTDRGDGYTF. The CDR3 DNA reads TGTGCCAGCTCACCAACGGACAGGGGAGATGGCTACACCTTC. Filled out from reference TRBV18 and TRBJ1-2, the complete variable domain reads NAGVMQNPRHLVRRRGQEARLRCSPMKGHSHVYWYRQLPEEGLKFMVYLQKENIIDESGMPKERFSAEFPKEGPSILRIQQVVRGDSAAYFCASSPTDRGDGYTFGSGTRLTVV.

The V and J genes are TRBV14 and TRBJ2-7; 7 nucleotides agree with TRBD2. Trimming removed 2 bases from V and 6 bases from J; junction bases left unmatched: 13. The CDR3 has 16 amino acids. CDR1 is SGHDN and CDR2 is FVKESK in the germline V gene. CDR3 sequence reads: CASSQRRGGRSSEQYF. CDR3 nucleotide sequence: TGTGCCAGCAGCCAACGACGCGGGGGAAGGAGCTCCGAGCAGTACTTC.

The chain recombines TRBV24-1 with TRBJ2-2; 7 nucleotides match TRBD1. CDR3 length: 17 residues. Germline V lookup: CDR1 KGHDR, CDR2 SFDVKD. Unmatched junction bases numbered 5, after V lost 0 bases and J lost 2 bases. CDR3 protein: CATSDLRRDSNTGELFF. The DNA of the CDR3 is TGTGCCACCAGTGATTTGCGCCGGGACAGCAACACCGGGGAGCTGTTTTTT.

V is TRBV3-1 (or the pseudogene TRBV3-2) and J is TRBJ2-7; 7 bases map to TRBD1. The V gene's germline CDR1 is LGHDT and CDR2 YNNKEL (reference sequence). Unmatched junction bases numbered 6, after V lost 5 bases and J lost 2 bases. This CDR3 is built from 14 residues. DNA for the CDR3: TGTGCCAGCAGCTCAGGGGGTCCAGCCTACGAGCAGTACTTC. Amino acid sequence: CASSSGGPAYEQYF.

The chain joins TRBV7-2 to TRBJ2-2, with TRBD2 matching 10 bases. Germline V lookup: CDR1 SGHTA, CDR2 FQGNSA. Unmatched junction bases numbered 3, after V lost 2 bases and J lost 3 bases. The CDR3 is made up of 16 amino acids. CDR3 sequence reads: CASSLRLAGYTGELFF. DNA for the CDR3: TGTGCCAGCAGCTTACGACTAGCGGGCTACACCGGGGAGCTGTTTTTT.

V is TRBV9 and J is TRBJ2-5; TRBD1 agrees at 11 bases. CDR3 length equals 16 residues. Germline V CDR1 and CDR2: SGDLS, YYNGEE. V lost 3 bases and J lost 1; bases outside the gene matches: 5. The CDR3 protein is CASSATGQGGQETQYF. CDR3 DNA sequence: TGTGCCAGCAGCGCGACGGGACAGGGGGGCCAAGAGACCCAGTACTTC.

In this sample, this clone turned up once. The chain uses TRBV4-2 and TRBJ1-4, with D possibly matching TRBD1 (5 bases). Trimming took 1 base from V and 8 from J, leaving 14 bases between them. This CDR3 has 15 residues. CDR1 is LGHNA and CDR2 is YNFKEQ in the germline V gene. The CDR3 DNA is TGTGCCAGCAGCCAAGGAAGCAGGGTGCAGGAAAAACTGTTTTTT. It encodes CASSQGSRVQEKLFF.

The chain joins TRBV5-6 to TRBJ1-4, with D perhaps matching TRBD1 (5 bases). CDR1 is SGHDT and CDR2 is YYEEEE in the germline V gene. The CDR3 sequence is 15 residues long. Trimming removed 6 bases at V and 9 bases at J, with 21 bases between. The CDR3 loop is CASTALTQGSQKLFF. CDR3 sequence (DNA): TGTGCCAGCACCGCCCTGACCCAGGGATCCCAAAAACTGTTTTTT.

This clone was seen more than once but under ten times. This chain uses TRBV15 with TRBJ1-5; D call uncertain. V was shortened by 0 bases and J by 3 bases, with 9 bases between the two germline ends. This CDR3 region has 15 residues. From germline, CDR1 is LNHNV and CDR2 YYDKDF (reference sequence). The CDR3 sequence: CATSRDPQVNQPQHF. Here the CDR3 DNA reads TGTGCCACCAGCAGAGATCCCCAGGTCAATCAGCCCCAGCATTTT.

The genes are TRBV27 and TRBJ1-5; a weak D match, TRBD1 (5 bases). The CDR3 sequence is 17 residues long. From germline, CDR1 is MNHEY and CDR2 SMNVEV (reference sequence). Trimming cost V 0 bases and J 6 bases, with 18 bases left between them. CDR3 protein: CASSLSNRGGVGQPQHF. The CDR3 bases are TGTGCCAGCAGTTTATCCAATAGGGGAGGGGTCGGTCAGCCCCAGCATTTT.

This chain joins TRBV7-8 and TRBJ1-2; no definite D call. Germline V gives CDR1 SGHVS, CDR2 FQNEAQ. The CDR3 runs to 14 residues. V was clipped by 5 bases and J by 6 bases, with 16 bases between them. CDR3 region: CASSLGSGMNGYTF. Written as DNA, the CDR3 is TGTGCCAGCAGCCTAGGATCGGGGATGAATGGCTACACCTTC.

This clone was found many times. The V call is TRBV4-2, the J call TRBJ1-2; D is unclear. V was cut by 1 base and J by 4 bases, with 10 bases left in between. Looked up from germline, CDR1 is LGHNA and CDR2 is YNFKEQ. CDR3 length: 14 residues. For the CDR3, the DNA is TGTGCCAGCAGCCAAGGAGGAGAAATCTATGGCTACACCTTC. Its protein is CASSQGGEIYGYTF.

The chain has TRBV29-1 and TRBJ2-7, with a tentative D call TRBD1 (6 bases). Germline CDR1 reads SQVTM; CDR2 reads ANQGSEA. This CDR3 has 15 residues. Trimming stripped 2 bases from V and 7 bases from J, with 21 bases between. The CDR3 sequence: CSVERVQGSGGEQYF. CDR3 nucleotide sequence: TGCAGCGTTGAAAGAGTCCAGGGGTCGGGCGGGGAGCAGTACTTC.

The rearrangement uses TRBV4-1 and TRBJ2-6, with 9 bases aligning to TRBD1. Germline CDR1 is MGHRA and CDR2 is YSYEKL. CDR3 length equals 15 residues. Trimming at V came to 5 bases and at J to 3 bases, leaving 2 bases not matched to a gene. Here the CDR3 reads CASSYRGLGANVLTF. The CDR3 bases are TGCGCCAGCAGCTACAGGGGGCTTGGGGCCAACGTCCTGACTTTC.

The chain employs TRBV21-1 and TRBJ2-2; the D call in the table, TRBD1, was not verified against the DNA. TRBV21-1 is listed as a pseudogene. The CDR3 spans 19 residues. In nucleotides, the CDR3 is TGTGCCAGCAGCAAAGCGCATCCCCTACAGGGGGTGAACACCGGGGAGCTGTTTTTT. This gives the protein CASSKAHPLQGVNTGELFF.

This clone was found a few times. This chain links TRBV7-2 with TRBJ2-1, with D unresolved. Trimming shortened V by 2 bases and J by 3 bases, and 17 bases separated the two germline ends. The CDR3 is made up of 17 amino acids. From germline, CDR1 is SGHTA and CDR2 FQGNSA. The CDR3 loop reads CASSLSPPETRYNEQFF. The CDR3 region has the DNA TGTGCCAGCAGCTTATCTCCCCCCGAAACGCGCTACAATGAGCAGTTCTTC.